This T cell receptor (beta chain) derives from a study of tumor-infiltrating lymphocytes in primary liver carcinoma. Whole-study context: Tumor staging was T1-T3 N0M0; sizes spanned about 4 to 11 cm across.

Germline loops: CDR1 SGHAT, CDR2 FQDESV (reference sequence). The CDR3 contains 17 residues. The V gene end was trimmed by 0 bases and the J gene end by 7 bases; junction bases not matched to a gene: 11. Researchers drew blood RNA from unsorted whole blood and extracted germline DNA as well. Regarding the study as a whole: Whereas tumor region pairs overlapped more, tumor-adjacent and tumor-blood pairs overlapped less.

The researchers produced TCR beta cDNA from approximately 460 ng total RNA with a constant-region primer. TCR beta libraries came from three nested multiplex PCR rounds using slightly modified ARM-PCR. TRBV1-TRBV30 forward primers paired with a C-beta reverse primer were used in the first two PCR rounds, which ran approximately 11 cycles each. TCRdb re-called the multiplex PCR reads through MiXCR, storing one row per CDR3 protein. The table shows around 330,000 distinct CDR3 sequences, with roughly two thirds occurring only once. As concerns this clonotype: Antigen unknown.

Sequenced input: peripheral blood. The V gene is TRBV11-1, the J gene TRBJ2-1, with 8 bases matching TRBD2. The clonotype originates from a man between 40 and 49 years old with primary liver carcinoma and hepatitis B virus infection. The chain's CDR3 is CASSLAPSGGPRNEQFF. The CDR3 DNA follows: TGTGCCAGCAGCTTAGCACCCTCGGGAGGGCCTAGGAATGAGCAGTTCTTC. The whole variable domain, filled in from reference TRBV11-1 and TRBJ2-1, reads EAEVAQSPRYKITEKSQAVAFWCDPISGHATLYWYRQILGQGPELLVQFQDESVVDDSQLPKDRFSAERLKGVDSTLKIQPAELGDSAMYLCASSLAPSGGPRNEQFFGPGTRLTVL.